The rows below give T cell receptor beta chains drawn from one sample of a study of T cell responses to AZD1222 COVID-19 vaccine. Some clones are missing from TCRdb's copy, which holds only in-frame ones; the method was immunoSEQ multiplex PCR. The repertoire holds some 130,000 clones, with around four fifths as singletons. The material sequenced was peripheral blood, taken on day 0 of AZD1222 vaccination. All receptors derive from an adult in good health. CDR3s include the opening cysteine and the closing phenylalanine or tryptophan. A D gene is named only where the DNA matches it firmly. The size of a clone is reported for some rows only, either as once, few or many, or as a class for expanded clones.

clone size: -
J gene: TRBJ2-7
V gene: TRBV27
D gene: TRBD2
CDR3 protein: CASSRRGVPSYEQYF
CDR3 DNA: TGTGCCAGCTCCCGGCGGGGGGTTCCCTCCTACGAGCAGTACTTC

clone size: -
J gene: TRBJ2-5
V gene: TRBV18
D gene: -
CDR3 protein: CASVQETQYF
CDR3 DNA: TGTGCCAGCGTCCAAGAGACCCAGTACTTC

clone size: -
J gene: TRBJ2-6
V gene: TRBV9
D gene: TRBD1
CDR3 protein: CASSVGQGAKSGANVLTF
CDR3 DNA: TGTGCCAGCAGCGTCGGACAGGGGGCCAAATCTGGGGCCAACGTCCTGACTTTC

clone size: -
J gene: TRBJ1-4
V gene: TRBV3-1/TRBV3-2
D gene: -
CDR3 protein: CASSQAGLVEKLFF
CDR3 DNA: TGTGCCAGCAGCCAAGCCGGGTTGGTTGAAAAACTGTTTTTT

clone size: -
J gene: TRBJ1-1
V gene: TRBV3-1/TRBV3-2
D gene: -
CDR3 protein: CASSQDPREAAEAFF
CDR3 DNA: TGTGCCAGCAGCCAAGATCCCAGGGAGGCCGCTGAAGCTTTCTTT

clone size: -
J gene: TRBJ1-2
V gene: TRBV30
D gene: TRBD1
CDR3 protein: CAWSASRDSGSTF
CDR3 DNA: TGTGCCTGGTCTGCCTCCCGGGACAGTGGGAGCACCTTC

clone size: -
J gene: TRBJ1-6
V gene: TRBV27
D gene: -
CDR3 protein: CASSLQHYNSPLHF
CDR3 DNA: TGTGCCAGCAGTTTACAGCACTATAATTCACCCCTCCACTTT

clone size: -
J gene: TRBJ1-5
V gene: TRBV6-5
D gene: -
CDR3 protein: CASHSGQRNQPQHF
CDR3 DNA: TGTGCCAGCCATTCCGGACAGCGCAATCAGCCCCAGCATTTT

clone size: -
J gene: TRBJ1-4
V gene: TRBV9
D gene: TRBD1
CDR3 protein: CASSVGQGAANEKLFF
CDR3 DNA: TGTGCCAGCAGCGTCGGACAGGGGGCAGCTAATGAAAAACTGTTTTTT

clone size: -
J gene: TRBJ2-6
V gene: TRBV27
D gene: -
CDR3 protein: CASSLLSREANVLTF
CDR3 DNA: TGTGCCAGCAGTTTATTAAGCAGGGAGGCCAACGTCCTGACTTTC

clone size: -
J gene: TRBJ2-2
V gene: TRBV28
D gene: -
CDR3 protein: CASRGDGTFGELFF
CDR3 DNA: TGTGCCAGCAGGGGGGACGGAACATTCGGGGAGCTGTTTTTT

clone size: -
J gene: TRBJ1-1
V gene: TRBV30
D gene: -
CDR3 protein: CAWRVTLPNTEAFF
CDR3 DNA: TGTGCCTGGAGGGTTACACTCCCGAACACTGAAGCTTTCTTT

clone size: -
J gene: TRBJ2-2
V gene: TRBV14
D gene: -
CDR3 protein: CASSQGVIGELFF
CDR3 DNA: TGTGCCAGCAGCCAAGGGGTTATCGGGGAGCTGTTTTTT

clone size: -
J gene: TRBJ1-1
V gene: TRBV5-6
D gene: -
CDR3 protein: CASSLEGFTEAFF
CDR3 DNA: TGTGCCAGCAGCTTGGAAGGCTTCACTGAAGCTTTCTTT

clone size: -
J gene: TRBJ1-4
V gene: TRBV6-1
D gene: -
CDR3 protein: CASSDRLRNEKLFF
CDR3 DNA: TGTGCCAGCAGTGACAGGCTCCGTAATGAAAAACTGTTTTTT

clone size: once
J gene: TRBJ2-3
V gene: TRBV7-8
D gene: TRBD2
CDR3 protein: CASSSWTSGGTDTQYF
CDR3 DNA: TGTGCCAGCAGCTCCTGGACTAGCGGGGGTACAGATACGCAGTATTTT

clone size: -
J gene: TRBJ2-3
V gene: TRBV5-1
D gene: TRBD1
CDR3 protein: CASSFWTGRIPDTQYF
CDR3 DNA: TGCGCCAGCAGCTTTTGGACAGGGAGAATTCCAGATACGCAGTATTTT

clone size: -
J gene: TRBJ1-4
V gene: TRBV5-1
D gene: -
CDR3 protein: CASSLGHSNEKLFF
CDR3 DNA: TGCGCCAGCAGCTTAGGACACTCTAATGAAAAACTGTTTTTT

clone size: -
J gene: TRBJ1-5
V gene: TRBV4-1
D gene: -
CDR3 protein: CASSQADSRGSNQPQHF
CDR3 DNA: TGCGCCAGCAGCCAAGCGGACTCCCGAGGGAGCAATCAGCCCCAGCATTTT

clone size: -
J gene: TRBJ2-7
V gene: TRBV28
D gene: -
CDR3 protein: CASSHDWYEQYF
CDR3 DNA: TGTGCCAGCAGCCATGACTGGTACGAGCAGTACTTC

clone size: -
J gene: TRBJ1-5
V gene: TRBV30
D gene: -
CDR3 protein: CAWSGDTSNQPQHF
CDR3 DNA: TGTGCCTGGAGTGGAGACACGAGCAATCAGCCCCAGCATTTT

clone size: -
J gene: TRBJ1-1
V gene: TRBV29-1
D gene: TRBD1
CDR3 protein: CSVVQRQGWEAFF
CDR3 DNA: TGCAGCGTGGTACAACGACAGGGGTGGGAAGCTTTCTTT

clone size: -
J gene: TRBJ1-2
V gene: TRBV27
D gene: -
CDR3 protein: CAENREEGYGYTF
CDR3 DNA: TGTGCCGAAAACAGGGAAGAAGGGTATGGCTACACCTTC

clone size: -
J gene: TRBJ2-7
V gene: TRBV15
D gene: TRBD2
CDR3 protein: CATSRETLSGGTTYEQYF
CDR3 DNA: TGTGCCACCAGCAGAGAAACGTTAAGCGGGGGAACCACCTACGAGCAGTACTTC

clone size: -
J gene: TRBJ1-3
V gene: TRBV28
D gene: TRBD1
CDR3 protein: CASSLLGQGRNTIYF
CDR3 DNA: TGTGCCAGCAGTCTACTAGGACAGGGAAGAAACACCATATATTTT

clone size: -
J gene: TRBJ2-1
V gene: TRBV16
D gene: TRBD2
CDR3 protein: CASSQSPTSGVGEQFF
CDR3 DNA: TGTGCCAGCAGCCAATCTCCGACTAGCGGAGTGGGTGAGCAGTTCTTC

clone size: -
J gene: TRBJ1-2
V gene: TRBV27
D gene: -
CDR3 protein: CASSRLAGVYGYTF
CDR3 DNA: TGTGCCAGCAGTCGTTTGGCAGGAGTCTATGGCTACACCTTC

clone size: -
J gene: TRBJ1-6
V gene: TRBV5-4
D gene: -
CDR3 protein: CASSLARPGVNSPLHF
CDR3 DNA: TGTGCCAGCAGCTTGGCCAGGCCAGGGGTCAATTCACCCCTCCACTTT

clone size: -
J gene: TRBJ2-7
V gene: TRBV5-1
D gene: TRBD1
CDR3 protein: CASSLAGTGPYEQYF
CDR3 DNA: TGCGCCAGCAGCTTAGCCGGGACAGGGCCGTACGAGCAGTACTTC

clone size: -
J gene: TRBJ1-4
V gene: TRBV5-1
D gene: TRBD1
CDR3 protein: CASSLEVSGGVGKLFF
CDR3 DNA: TGCGCCAGCAGCTTGGAAGTTTCAGGGGGCGTGGGAAAACTGTTTTTT

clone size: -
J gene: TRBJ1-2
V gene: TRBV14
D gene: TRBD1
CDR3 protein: CASSQDRQGLGGYTF
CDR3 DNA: TGTGCCAGCAGCCAAGATCGACAGGGTTTAGGAGGCTACACCTTC

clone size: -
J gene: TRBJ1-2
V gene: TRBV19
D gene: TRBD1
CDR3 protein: CASRIQGPGYGYTF
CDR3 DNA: TGTGCCAGTAGGATACAGGGGCCCGGCTATGGCTACACCTTC

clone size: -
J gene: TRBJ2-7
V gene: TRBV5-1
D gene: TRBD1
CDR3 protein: CASSLGGTGSSDEQYF
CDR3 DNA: TGCGCCAGCAGCTTGGGGGGGACAGGGAGTAGCGACGAGCAGTACTTC

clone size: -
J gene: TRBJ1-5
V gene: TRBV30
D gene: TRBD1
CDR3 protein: CAWSVRDRGNQPQHF
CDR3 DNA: TGTGCCTGGAGTGTACGGGACAGGGGCAATCAGCCCCAGCATTTT

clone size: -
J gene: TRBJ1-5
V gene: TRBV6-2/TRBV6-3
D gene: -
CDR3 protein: CASSRDSNQPQHF
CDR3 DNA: TGTGCCAGCAGTCGGGACAGCAATCAGCCCCAGCATTTT

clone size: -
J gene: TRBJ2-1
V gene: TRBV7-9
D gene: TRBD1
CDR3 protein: CATRTGEYNEQFF
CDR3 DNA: TGTGCCACCCGGACAGGAGAATACAATGAGCAGTTCTTC

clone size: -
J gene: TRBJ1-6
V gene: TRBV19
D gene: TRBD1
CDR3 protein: CASSIRGRRDFNSPLHF
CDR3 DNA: TGTGCCAGTAGTATCAGGGGGAGGAGGGATTTTAATTCACCCCTCCACTTT

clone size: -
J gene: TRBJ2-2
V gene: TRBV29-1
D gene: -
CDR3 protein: CSVGIALGGELFF
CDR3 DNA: TGCAGCGTTGGGATAGCGTTAGGGGGGGAGCTGTTTTTT

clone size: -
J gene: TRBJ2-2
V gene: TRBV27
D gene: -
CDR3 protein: CASSFRGGGELFF
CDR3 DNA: TGTGCCAGCAGTTTCAGGGGGGGCGGGGAGCTGTTTTTT

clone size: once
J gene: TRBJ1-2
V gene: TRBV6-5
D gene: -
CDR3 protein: CASTEIQVNYGYTF
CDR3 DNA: TGTGCCAGCACCGAAATCCAGGTTAACTATGGCTACACCTTC

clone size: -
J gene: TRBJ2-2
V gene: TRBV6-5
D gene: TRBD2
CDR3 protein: CASTLSSGGAGELFF
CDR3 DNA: TGTGCCAGCACCCTATCTAGCGGGGGGGCCGGGGAGCTGTTTTTT

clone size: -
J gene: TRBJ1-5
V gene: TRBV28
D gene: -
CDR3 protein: CASSRISNQPQHF
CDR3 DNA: TGTGCCAGCAGCCGGATTTCCAATCAGCCCCAGCATTTT

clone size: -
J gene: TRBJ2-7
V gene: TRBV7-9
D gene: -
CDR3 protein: CASSLSSGGPHYEQYF
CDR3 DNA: TGTGCCAGCAGCTTATCCTCCGGGGGGCCTCACTACGAGCAGTACTTC

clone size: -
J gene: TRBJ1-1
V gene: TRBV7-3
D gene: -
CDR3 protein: CASSLQPPGRGGTEAFF
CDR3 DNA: TGTGCCAGCAGCCTCCAACCCCCGGGACGCGGAGGGACTGAAGCTTTCTTT

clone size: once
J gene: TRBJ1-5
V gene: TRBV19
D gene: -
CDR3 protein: CASRWGETSNQPQHF
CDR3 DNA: TGTGCCAGTAGATGGGGGGAGACTAGCAATCAGCCCCAGCATTTT

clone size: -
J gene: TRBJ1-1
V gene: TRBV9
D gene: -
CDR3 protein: CASSVARSNTEAFF
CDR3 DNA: TGTGCCAGCAGCGTAGCCAGGTCAAACACTGAAGCTTTCTTT

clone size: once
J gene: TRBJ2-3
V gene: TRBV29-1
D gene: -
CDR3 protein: CSVEERMRGADTQYF
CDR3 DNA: TGCAGCGTTGAAGAAAGGATGAGAGGCGCAGATACGCAGTATTTT

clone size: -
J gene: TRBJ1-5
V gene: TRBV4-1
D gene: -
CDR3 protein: CASSQEGRNQPQHF
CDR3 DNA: TGCGCCAGCAGCCAAGAGGGCAGGAATCAGCCCCAGCATTTT

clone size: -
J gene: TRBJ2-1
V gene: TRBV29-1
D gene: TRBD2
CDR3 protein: CSVVGGRGAHNEQFF
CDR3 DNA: TGCAGCGTTGTAGGTGGGCGGGGGGCTCACAATGAGCAGTTCTTC